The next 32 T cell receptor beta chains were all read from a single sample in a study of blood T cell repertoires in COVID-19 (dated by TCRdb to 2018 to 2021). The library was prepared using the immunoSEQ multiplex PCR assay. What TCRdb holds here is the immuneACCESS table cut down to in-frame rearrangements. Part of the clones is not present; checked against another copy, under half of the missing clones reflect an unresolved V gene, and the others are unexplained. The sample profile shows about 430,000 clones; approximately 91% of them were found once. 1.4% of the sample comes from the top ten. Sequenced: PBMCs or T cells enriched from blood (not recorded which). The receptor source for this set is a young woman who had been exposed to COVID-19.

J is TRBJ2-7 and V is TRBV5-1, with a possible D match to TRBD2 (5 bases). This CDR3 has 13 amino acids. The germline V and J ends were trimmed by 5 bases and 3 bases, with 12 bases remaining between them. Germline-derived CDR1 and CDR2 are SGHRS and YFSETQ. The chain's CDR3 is CASREVSSYEQYF. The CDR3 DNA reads TGCGCCAGCAGGGAGGTCTCGAGCTACGAGCAGTACTTC.

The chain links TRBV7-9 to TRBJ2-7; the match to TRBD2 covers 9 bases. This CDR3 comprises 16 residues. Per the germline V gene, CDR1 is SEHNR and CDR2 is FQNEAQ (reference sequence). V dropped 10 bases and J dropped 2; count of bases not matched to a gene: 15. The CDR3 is CATKRGIAGAAYEQYF. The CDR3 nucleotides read TGTGCCACCAAAAGGGGGATAGCGGGGGCAGCCTACGAGCAGTACTTC. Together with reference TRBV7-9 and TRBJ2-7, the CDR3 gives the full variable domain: DTGVSQNPRHKITKRGQNVTFRCDPISEHNRLYWYRQTLGQGPEFLTYFQNEAQLEKSRLLSDRFSAERPKGSFSTLEIQRTEQGDSAMYLCATKRGIAGAAYEQYFGPGTRLTVT.

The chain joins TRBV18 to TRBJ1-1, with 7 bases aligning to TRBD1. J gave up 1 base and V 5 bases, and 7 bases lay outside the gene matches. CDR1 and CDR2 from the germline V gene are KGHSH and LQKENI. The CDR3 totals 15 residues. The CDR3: CASSSTTGENTEAFF. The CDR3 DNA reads TGTGCCAGCTCATCTACTACAGGGGAGAACACTGAAGCTTTCTTT. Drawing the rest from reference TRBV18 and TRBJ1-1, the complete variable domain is NAGVMQNPRHLVRRRGQEARLRCSPMKGHSHVYWYRQLPEEGLKFMVYLQKENIIDESGMPKERFSAEFPKEGPSILRIQQVVRGDSAAYFCASSSTTGENTEAFFGQGTRLTVV.

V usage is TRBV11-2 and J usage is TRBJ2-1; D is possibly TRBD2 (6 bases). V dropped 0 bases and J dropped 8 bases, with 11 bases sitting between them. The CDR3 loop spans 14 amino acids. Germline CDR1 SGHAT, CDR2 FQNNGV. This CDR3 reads CASSLETLAHEQFF. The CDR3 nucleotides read TGTGCCAGCAGCTTAGAAACCCTAGCGCATGAGCAGTTCTTC.

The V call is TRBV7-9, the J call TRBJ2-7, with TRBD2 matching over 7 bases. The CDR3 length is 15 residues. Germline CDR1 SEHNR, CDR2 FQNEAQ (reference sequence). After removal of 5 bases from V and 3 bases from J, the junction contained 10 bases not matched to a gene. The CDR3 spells CASSPNGRDYYEQYF. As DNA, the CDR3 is TGTGCCAGCAGCCCAAATGGCAGGGACTACTACGAGCAGTACTTC.

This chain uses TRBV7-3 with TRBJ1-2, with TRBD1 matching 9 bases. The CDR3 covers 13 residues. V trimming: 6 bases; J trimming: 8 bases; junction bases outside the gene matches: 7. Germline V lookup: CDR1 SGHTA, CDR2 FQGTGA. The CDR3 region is CASSGTGLQGYTF. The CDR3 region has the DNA TGTGCCAGCAGTGGGACAGGGCTTCAGGGCTACACCTTC. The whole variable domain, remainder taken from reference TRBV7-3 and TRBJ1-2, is GAGVSQTPSNKVTEKGKYVELRCDPISGHTALYWYRQSLGQGPEFLIYFQGTGAADDSGLPNDRFFAVRPEGSVSTLKIQRTERGDSAVYLCASSGTGLQGYTFGSGTRLTVV.

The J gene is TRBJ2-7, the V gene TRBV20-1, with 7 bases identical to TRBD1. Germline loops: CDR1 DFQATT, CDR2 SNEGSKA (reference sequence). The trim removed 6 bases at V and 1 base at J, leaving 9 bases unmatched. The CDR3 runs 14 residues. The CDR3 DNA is TGCAGTGCCAGTCGACAGGGACGATCCTACGAGCAGTACTTC. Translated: CSASRQGRSYEQYF.

Here the CDR3 reads CASSPERDHILYEQYF. In DNA, the CDR3 is TGTGCCAGCAGCCCCGAGCGGGATCACATTCTATACGAGCAGTACTTC. The rearrangement links TRBV7-2 to TRBJ2-7, with TRBD2 matching over 7 bases. V gave up 5 bases and J gave up 4 bases; unmatched junction bases: 14. The CDR3 has 16 amino acids. CDR1 and CDR2 (germline): SGHTA, FQGNSA.

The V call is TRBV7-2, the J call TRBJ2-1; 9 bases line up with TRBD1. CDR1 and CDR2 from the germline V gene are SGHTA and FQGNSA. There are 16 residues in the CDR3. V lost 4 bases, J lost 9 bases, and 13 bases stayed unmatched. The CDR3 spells CASSSGPGTGMAEQFF. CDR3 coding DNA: TGTGCCAGCAGCTCCGGTCCCGGGACAGGGATGGCTGAGCAGTTCTTC.

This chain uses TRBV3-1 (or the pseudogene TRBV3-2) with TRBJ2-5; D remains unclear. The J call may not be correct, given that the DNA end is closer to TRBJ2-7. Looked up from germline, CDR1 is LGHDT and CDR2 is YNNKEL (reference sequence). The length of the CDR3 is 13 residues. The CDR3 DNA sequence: TGTGCCAGCAGCCAAGATCCCTCCTACGAGCAGTACTTC. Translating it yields CASSQDPSYEQYF.

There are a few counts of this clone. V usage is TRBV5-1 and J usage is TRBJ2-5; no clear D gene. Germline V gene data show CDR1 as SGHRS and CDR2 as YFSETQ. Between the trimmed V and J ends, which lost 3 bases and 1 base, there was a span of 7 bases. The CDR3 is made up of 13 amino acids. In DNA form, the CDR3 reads TGCGCCAGCAGCTCCCGGGTCCAAGAGACCCAGTACTTC. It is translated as CASSSRVQETQYF.

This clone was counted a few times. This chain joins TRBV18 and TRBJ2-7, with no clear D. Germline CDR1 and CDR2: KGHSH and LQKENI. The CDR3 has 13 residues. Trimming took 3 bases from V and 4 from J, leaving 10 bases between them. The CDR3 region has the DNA TGTGCCAGCTCACCCGTCCAGGAATACGAGCAGTACTTC. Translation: CASSPVQEYEQYF.

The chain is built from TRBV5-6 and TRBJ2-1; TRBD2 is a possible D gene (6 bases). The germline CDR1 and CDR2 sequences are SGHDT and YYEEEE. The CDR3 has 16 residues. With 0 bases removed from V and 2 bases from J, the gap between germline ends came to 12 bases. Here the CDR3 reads CASSLEASVPYNEQFF. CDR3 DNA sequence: TGTGCCAGCAGCTTGGAGGCTAGCGTGCCCTACAATGAGCAGTTCTTC.

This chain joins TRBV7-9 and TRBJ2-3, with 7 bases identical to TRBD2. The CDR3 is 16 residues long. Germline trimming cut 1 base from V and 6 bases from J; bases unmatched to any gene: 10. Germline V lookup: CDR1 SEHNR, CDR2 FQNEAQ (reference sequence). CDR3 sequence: CASSLDEGREKDTQYF. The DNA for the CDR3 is TGTGCCAGCAGCTTAGATGAAGGGCGGGAGAAGGATACGCAGTATTTT.

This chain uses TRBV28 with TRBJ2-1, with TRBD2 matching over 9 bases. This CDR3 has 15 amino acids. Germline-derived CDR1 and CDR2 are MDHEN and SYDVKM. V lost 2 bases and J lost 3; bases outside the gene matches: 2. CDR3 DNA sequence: TGTGCCAGCAGTTTAGGGACTAGCAGCTACAATGAGCAGTTCTTC. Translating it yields CASSLGTSSYNEQFF.

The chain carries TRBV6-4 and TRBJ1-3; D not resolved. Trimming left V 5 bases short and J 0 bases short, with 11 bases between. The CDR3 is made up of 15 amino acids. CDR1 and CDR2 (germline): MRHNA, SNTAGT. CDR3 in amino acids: CASSPNPGSGNTIYF. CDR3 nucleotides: TGTGCCAGCAGTCCAAACCCGGGCTCTGGAAACACCATATATTTT.

The CDR3 here is CASSQDMGGKEKLFF. DNA of the CDR3: TGCGCCAGCAGCCAAGATATGGGAGGGAAGGAAAAACTGTTTTTT. V and J are TRBV4-3 and TRBJ1-4; D is unclear. The length of the CDR3 is 15 residues. V shed 0 bases and J shed 8 bases, with 13 bases lying between them. CDR1 and CDR2 from the germline V gene are LGHNA and YSLEER.

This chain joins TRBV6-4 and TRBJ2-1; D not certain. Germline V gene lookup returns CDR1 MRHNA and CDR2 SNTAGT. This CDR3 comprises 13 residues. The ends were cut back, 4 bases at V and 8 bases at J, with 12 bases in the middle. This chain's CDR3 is CASSGESTHEQFF. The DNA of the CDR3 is TGTGCCAGCAGTGGTGAGAGCACCCATGAGCAGTTCTTC.

CDR3 sequence: CASSPDRVTNNSPLHF. The DNA for the CDR3 is TGTGCCAGCAGCCCCGACAGGGTGACAAATAATTCACCCCTCCACTTT. The chain has TRBV27 and TRBJ1-6; 7 bases align to TRBD1. Germline values: CDR1 MNHEY, CDR2 SMNVEV (reference sequence). The junction had 10 bases not matched to a gene; V was cut back by 6 bases and J by 5 bases. The length of the CDR3 is 16 residues.

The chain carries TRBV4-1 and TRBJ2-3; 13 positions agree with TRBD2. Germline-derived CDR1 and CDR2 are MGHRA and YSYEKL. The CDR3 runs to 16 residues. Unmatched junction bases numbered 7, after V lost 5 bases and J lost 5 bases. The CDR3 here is CASSARLAGGIDTQYF. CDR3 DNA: TGCGCCAGCAGCGCTAGACTAGCGGGAGGAATAGATACGCAGTATTTT.

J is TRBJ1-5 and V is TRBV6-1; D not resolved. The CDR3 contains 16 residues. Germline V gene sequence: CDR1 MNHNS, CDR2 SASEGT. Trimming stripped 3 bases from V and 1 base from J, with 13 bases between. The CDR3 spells CASSDSRALSNQPQHF. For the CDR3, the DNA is TGTGCCAGCAGTGATTCGAGGGCTTTGAGCAATCAGCCCCAGCATTTT.

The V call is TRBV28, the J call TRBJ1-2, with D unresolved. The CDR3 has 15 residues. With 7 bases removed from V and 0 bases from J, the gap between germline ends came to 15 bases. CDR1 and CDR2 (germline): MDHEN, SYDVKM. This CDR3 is CASTSGGAANYGYTF. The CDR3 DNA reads TGTGCCAGCACTTCCGGAGGTGCCGCTAACTATGGCTACACCTTC.

The CDR3 DNA reads as TGTGCCCGCCGGGGGGAGGGGGGGCGCCCCTATGGCTACACCTTC. Protein sequence: CARRGEGGRPYGYTF. This sequence joins TRBV6-1 and TRBJ1-2; possibly TRBD1 for D (6 bases). The germline CDR1 and CDR2 sequences are MNHNS and SASEGT. Deletions cut 11 bases from V and 4 bases from J, with 23 bases between. This CDR3 spans 15 amino acids.

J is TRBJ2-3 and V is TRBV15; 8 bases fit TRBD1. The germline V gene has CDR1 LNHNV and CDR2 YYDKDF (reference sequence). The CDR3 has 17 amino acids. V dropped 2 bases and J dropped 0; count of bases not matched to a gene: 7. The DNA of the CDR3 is TGTGCCACCAGCAGATCAGGGGGCCCCGTTAGCACAGATACGCAGTATTTT. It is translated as CATSRSGGPVSTDTQYF.

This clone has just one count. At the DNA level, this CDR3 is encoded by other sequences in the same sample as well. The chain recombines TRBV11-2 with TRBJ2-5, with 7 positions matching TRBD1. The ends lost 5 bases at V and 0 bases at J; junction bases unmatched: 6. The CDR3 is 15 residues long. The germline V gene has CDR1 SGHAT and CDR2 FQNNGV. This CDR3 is CASSTRTGYQETQYF. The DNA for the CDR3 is TGTGCCAGCAGCACAAGGACAGGATACCAAGAGACCCAGTACTTC. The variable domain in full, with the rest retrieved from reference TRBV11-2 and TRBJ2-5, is EAGVAQSPRYKIIEKRQSVAFWCNPISGHATLYWYQQILGQGPKLLIQFQNNGVVDDSQLPKDRFSAERLKGVDSTLKIQPAKLEDSAVYLCASSTRTGYQETQYFGPGTRLLVL.

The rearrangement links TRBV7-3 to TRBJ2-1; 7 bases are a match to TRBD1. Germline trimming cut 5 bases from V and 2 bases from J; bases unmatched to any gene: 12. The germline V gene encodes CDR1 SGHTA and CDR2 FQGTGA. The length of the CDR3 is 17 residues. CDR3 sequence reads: CASSPHPRQGAYNEQFF. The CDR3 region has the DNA TGTGCCAGCAGCCCCCACCCTAGGCAGGGGGCCTACAATGAGCAGTTCTTC.

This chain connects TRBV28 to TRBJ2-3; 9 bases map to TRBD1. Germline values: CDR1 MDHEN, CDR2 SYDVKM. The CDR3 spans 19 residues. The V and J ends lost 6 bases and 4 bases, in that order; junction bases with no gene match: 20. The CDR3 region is CASSSPRDRVNHRPDTQYF. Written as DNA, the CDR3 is TGTGCCAGCAGCTCTCCCCGGGACAGGGTTAATCACCGGCCAGATACGCAGTATTTT.

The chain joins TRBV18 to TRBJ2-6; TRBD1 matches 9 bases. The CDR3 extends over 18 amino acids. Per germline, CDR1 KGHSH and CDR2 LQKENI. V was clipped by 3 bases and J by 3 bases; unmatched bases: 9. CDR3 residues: CASSPTGGATDGANVLTF. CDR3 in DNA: TGTGCCAGCTCACCCACAGGGGGCGCGACAGATGGGGCCAACGTCCTGACTTTC. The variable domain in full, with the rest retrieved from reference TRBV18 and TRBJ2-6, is NAGVMQNPRHLVRRRGQEARLRCSPMKGHSHVYWYRQLPEEGLKFMVYLQKENIIDESGMPKERFSAEFPKEGPSILRIQQVVRGDSAAYFCASSPTGGATDGANVLTFGAGSRLTVL.

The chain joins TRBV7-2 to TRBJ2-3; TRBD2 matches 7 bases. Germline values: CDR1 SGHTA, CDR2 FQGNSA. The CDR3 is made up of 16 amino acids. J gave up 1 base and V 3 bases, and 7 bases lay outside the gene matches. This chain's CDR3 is CASSLTGGWGTDTQYF. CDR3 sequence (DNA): TGTGCCAGCAGCTTGACGGGAGGCTGGGGCACAGATACGCAGTATTTT.

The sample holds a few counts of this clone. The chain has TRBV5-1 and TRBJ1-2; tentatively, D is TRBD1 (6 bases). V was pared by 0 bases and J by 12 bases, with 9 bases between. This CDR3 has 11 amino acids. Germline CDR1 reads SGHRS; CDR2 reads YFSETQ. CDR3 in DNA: TGCGCCAGCAGCTTGGAGGGGGTGGACACCTTC. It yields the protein CASSLEGVDTF.

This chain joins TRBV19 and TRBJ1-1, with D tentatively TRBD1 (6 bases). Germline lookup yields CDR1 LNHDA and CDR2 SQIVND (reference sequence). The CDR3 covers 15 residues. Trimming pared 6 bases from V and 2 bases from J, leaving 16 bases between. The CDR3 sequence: CASSTQGAINTEAFF. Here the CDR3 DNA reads TGTGCCAGTAGCACACAGGGCGCTATAAACACTGAAGCTTTCTTT.

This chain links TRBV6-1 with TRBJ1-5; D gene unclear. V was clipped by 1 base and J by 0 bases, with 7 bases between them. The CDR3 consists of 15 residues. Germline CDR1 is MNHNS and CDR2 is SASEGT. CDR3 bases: TGTGCCAGCAGTGAAGTTAGCCATAGCAATCAGCCCCAGCATTTT. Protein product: CASSEVSHSNQPQHF.